This T cell receptor (beta chain) comes out of a study of cytomegalovirus exposure and HLA in healthy donors. Study-wide background: An analysis done earlier identified 120 million or so unique TCR beta sequences from about 179 million T cells.

The germline V gene has CDR1 LNHDA and CDR2 SQIVND (reference sequence). The CDR3 is made up of 15 amino acids. V gave up 6 bases and J gave up 7 bases; unmatched junction bases: 10. The primer mix had 60 Vbeta and 13 Jbeta primers. Only in-frame clones appear in the TCRdb table, and some are missing; sequencing was by immunoSEQ multiplex PCR. The sample contains about 200,000 clones, approximately 83% of which appear only once. The rearrangement links TRBV19 to TRBJ1-5; 9 bases agree with TRBD1. The sequence was collected from a boy aged 2 to 10 in good health and CMV-seronegative. The sequencing sample was made of PBMCs. In DNA, the CDR3 is TGTGCCAGTAGCGAAGGGACAGGGAAAAGCCAGCCCCAGCATTTT. Translating it yields CASSEGTGKSQPQHF. The full variable domain, its missing parts supplied by reference TRBV19 and TRBJ1-5, is DGGITQSPKYLFRKEGQNVTLSCEQNLNHDAMYWYRQDPGQGLRLIYYSQIVNDFQKGDIAEGYSVSREKKESFPLTVTSAQKNPTAFYLCASSEGTGKSQPQHFGDGTRLSIL.